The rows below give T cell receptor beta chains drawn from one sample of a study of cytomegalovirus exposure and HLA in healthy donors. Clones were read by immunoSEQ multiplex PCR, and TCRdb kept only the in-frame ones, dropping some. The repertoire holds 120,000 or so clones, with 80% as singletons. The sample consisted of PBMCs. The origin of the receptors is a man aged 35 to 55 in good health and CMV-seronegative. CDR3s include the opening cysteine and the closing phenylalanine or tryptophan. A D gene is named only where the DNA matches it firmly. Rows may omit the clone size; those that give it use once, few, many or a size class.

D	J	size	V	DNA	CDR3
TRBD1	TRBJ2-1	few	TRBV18	TGTGCCAGCTCACAGCAGGGGGTGTACAATGAGCAGTTCTTC	CASSQQGVYNEQFF
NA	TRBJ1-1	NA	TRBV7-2	TGTGCCAGCAGCCGTGACAGGAACACTGAAGCTTTCTTT	CASSRDRNTEAFF
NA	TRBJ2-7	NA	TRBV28	TGTGCCAGCAGTTTAAGGGGATACGAGCAGTACTTC	CASSLRGYEQYF
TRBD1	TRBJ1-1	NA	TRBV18	TGTGCCAGCTCATTACAGGGGCTTACTAACACTGAAGCTTTCTTT	CASSLQGLTNTEAFF
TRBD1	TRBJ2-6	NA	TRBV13	TGTGCCAGCAGCTTAGGAGGGACAGGGGGCGCCGGGGCCAACGTCCTGACTTTC	CASSLGGTGGAGANVLTF
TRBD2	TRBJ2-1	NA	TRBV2	TGTGCCAGCGTAGAGGCGGGGGGGCACAATGAGCAGTTCTTC	CASVEAGGHNEQFF
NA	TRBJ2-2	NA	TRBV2	TGTGCCAGCAGCCAGGACAGTCGCGGTACCGGGGAGCTGTTTTTT	CASSQDSRGTGELFF
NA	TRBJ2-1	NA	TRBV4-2	TGTGCCAGCAGCCAAGATTGCGGATGGAGCGATGAGCAGTTCTTC	CASSQDCGWSDEQFF
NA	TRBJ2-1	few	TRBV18	TGTGCCAGCTCCCTCTTGGGAGCGGGTTTCGACAATGAGCAGTTCTTC	CASSLLGAGFDNEQFF
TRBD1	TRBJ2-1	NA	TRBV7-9	TGTGCCAGCAGCTTCTGGACAGGGGAAGGCAATGAGCAGTTCTTC	CASSFWTGEGNEQFF
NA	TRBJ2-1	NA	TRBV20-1	TGCAGTGCGGGAGTAGCTAGGGTCTTC	CSAGVARVF
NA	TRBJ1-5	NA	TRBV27	TGTGCCAGCAGTTTTAGTGGCAATCAGCCCCAGCATTTT	CASSFSGNQPQHF